This T cell receptor beta chain appears in the sequencing data of a study of T cells after yellow fever vaccination. Germline CDR1 is SGHNT and CDR2 is YYREEE (reference sequence). V was clipped by 4 bases and J by 7 bases; unmatched bases: 7. This CDR3 is 15 amino acids long. This clonotype was counted at least ten times. TCRdb independently ran MiXCR on the 5' RACE reads; one entry per CDR3 protein. The sample consists of about 320,000 distinct CDR3 sequences, approximately 4.5% of them appearing once. Source: PBMCs, taken 15 days after the yellow fever booster vaccination. The receptor comes from a man younger than 30 who received the YFV17D yellow fever vaccine. The chain is built from TRBV5-4 and TRBJ1-5; TRBD1 aligns across 11 bases. CDR3 sequence (DNA): TGTGCCAGCAGCCAGGACAGGGGGCGTGGACAGCCCCAGCATTTT. As protein: CASSQDRGRGQPQHF.